These T cell receptor beta chains were read from a single sample in a study of blood T cell repertoires in COVID-19. Profiling relied on immunoSEQ multiplex PCR, and the TCRdb table lists in-frame clones only, not all of them. This sample has roughly 400,000 clones, with 88% found just once. The sequenced sample was PBMCs or T cells enriched from blood (not recorded which). Receptors originate from a woman aged 18-29 years who had been exposed to COVID-19. Both conserved end residues are part of each CDR3. A D gene is named only where the DNA matches it firmly. Only part of the rows carry a size: once, few, many, or a class if the clone is expanded.

clone_size	v_call	j_call	d_call	cdr3_nt	cdr3_aa
NA	TRBV9	TRBJ1-5	NA	TGTGCCAGCAGCGTATTGGGAGATAGCAATCAGCCCCAGCATTTT	CASSVLGDSNQPQHF
NA	TRBV6-5	TRBJ1-6	TRBD1	TGTGCCAGCAGAAGGACAGGGTCGAATTCACCCCTCCACTTT	CASRRTGSNSPLHF
NA	TRBV19	TRBJ2-1	NA	TGTGCCAGTAGTATCGGGTGGTACAATGAGCAGTTCTTC	CASSIGWYNEQFF
NA	TRBV28	TRBJ1-2	NA	TGTGCCAGCAGTTTAGTCGACAGGACGGGATATGGCTACACCTTC	CASSLVDRTGYGYTF
NA	TRBV18	TRBJ2-7	NA	TGTGCCAGCTCATCTACAGGGCTCAGCGAGCAGTACTTC	CASSSTGLSEQYF
NA	TRBV7-7	TRBJ2-2	NA	TGTGCTAGCAGCTTGAACAGCGGTAACACCGGGGAGCTGTTTTTT	CASSLNSGNTGELFF
NA	TRBV12-3/TRBV12-4	TRBJ1-1	NA	TGTGCCAGCAGCAGACAGTCGAACACTGAAGCTTTCTTT	CASSRQSNTEAFF
NA	TRBV19	TRBJ2-1	TRBD1	TGTGCCAGTAGATCCCTGACAGGGGGTGACAATGAGCAGTTCTTC	CASRSLTGGDNEQFF
NA	TRBV28	TRBJ2-1	TRBD2	TGTGCCAGCAGTTTAACCGGACTAGCGGGGAGGAGCTCCTACAATGAGCAGTTCTTC	CASSLTGLAGRSSYNEQFF
NA	TRBV11-2	TRBJ2-5	NA	TGTGCCAGCAGCATATCCGGACAGTTGGAGACCCAGTACTTC	CASSISGQLETQYF
NA	TRBV27	TRBJ1-6	NA	TGTGCCAGCAGTTCCCCGACAGCTAATTCACCCCTCCACTTT	CASSSPTANSPLHF
NA	TRBV7-2	TRBJ2-5	TRBD1	TGTGCCAGCAGCTTAGGGGCAGGGGGACAAGAGACCCAGTACTTC	CASSLGAGGQETQYF
NA	TRBV19	TRBJ2-2	TRBD1	TGTGCCAGTAGTGCCATGACAGGGGGCGGGGAGCTGTTTTTT	CASSAMTGGGELFF
NA	TRBV28	TRBJ2-3	NA	TGTGCCAGCAGTGCCGGAGGCACAGATACGCAGTATTTT	CASSAGGTDTQYF
NA	TRBV24-1	TRBJ1-2	NA	TGTGCCACCAGTGATTTGACGGGGGGAAGCTATGGCTACACCTTC	CATSDLTGGSYGYTF
NA	TRBV25-1	TRBJ1-3	TRBD1	TGTGCCAGCAGTGAATGGACAGGGAACGGGAACACCATATATTTT	CASSEWTGNGNTIYF
NA	TRBV28	TRBJ2-3	NA	TGTGCCAGCAGGCCTTATGGCGGTGCCACTAGCACAGATACGCAGTATTTT	CASRPYGGATSTDTQYF
NA	TRBV2	TRBJ1-1	NA	TGTGCCAGCAGTGAAATAACAGGGAACACTGAAGCTTTCTTT	CASSEITGNTEAFF
NA	TRBV30	TRBJ2-1	NA	TGTGCCTGGTATCCACGGGTGAGACAGTTCTTC	CAWYPRVRQFF
NA	TRBV27	TRBJ2-7	TRBD2	TGTGCCAGCAGTTTATTAGGACTAGAGTACGAGCAGTACTTC	CASSLLGLEYEQYF
NA	TRBV7-9	TRBJ2-7	NA	TGTGCCAGCAGCTTAGTCCGGGACATTACTATGAACGAGCAGTACTTC	CASSLVRDITMNEQYF
NA	TRBV6-5	TRBJ1-1	NA	TGTGCCAGCAGCCAGGTCGGGATGAACACTGAAGCTTTCTTT	CASSQVGMNTEAFF
NA	TRBV28	TRBJ1-5	NA	TGTGCCAGCAGTTTACCCCTTTATAGCAATCAGCCCCAGCATTTT	CASSLPLYSNQPQHF
NA	TRBV25-1	TRBJ1-5	NA	TGTGCCAGCAGCCTGGGCAGCAATCAGCCCCAGCATTTT	CASSLGSNQPQHF
NA	TRBV24-1	TRBJ1-2	TRBD1	TGTGCCACCAGTGATTCCGACAGGGCGGGCTACACCTTC	CATSDSDRAGYTF
NA	TRBV7-9	TRBJ1-2	TRBD1	TGTGCCAGCAACACCGGACAGGGTAACTATGGCTACACCTTC	CASNTGQGNYGYTF
NA	TRBV27	TRBJ2-5	TRBD2	TGTGCCAGCAGTTTGGGGAGGGGATCCGCGGAGACCCAGTACTTC	CASSLGRGSAETQYF
NA	TRBV4-3	TRBJ1-2	NA	TGCGCCAGCAGCCGAACAGTCGGTACTAACTATGGCTACACCTTC	CASSRTVGTNYGYTF
NA	TRBV7-8	TRBJ1-4	NA	TGTGCCAGCAGCTCGGGTGAACAAAAACTGTTTTTT	CASSSGEQKLFF
NA	TRBV3-1/TRBV3-2	TRBJ2-7	TRBD2	TGTGCCAGCAGCCATTACCCCCGGGGAGGGGTGGCCTACGAGCAGTACTTC	CASSHYPRGGVAYEQYF
NA	TRBV4-2	TRBJ2-7	NA	TGTGCCAGCAGCCAAGGGGACTTGCCTACCGAGCAGTACTTC	CASSQGDLPTEQYF
NA	TRBV28	TRBJ2-7	TRBD1	TGTGCCAGCAGTTCCTCGGGACAGGGGGCCCCTTTCTCCTACGAGCAGTACTTC	CASSSSGQGAPFSYEQYF
NA	TRBV30	TRBJ1-1	NA	TGTGCCTGGAGTGTAGATCGGGGGTTAGGGATGAACACTGAAGCTTTCTTT	CAWSVDRGLGMNTEAFF
few	TRBV6-4	TRBJ2-1	TRBD2	TGTGCCAGCAGTGAGCTAGCGGGGTACAATGAGCAGTTCTTC	CASSELAGYNEQFF
NA	TRBV7-2	TRBJ2-7	NA	TGTGCCAGCAGCCCTAGGACTTTGTTTCTCTACGAGCAGTACTTC	CASSPRTLFLYEQYF
NA	TRBV5-6	TRBJ1-3	NA	TGTGCCAGCAGCATCAGTGGAAACACCATATATTTT	CASSISGNTIYF
NA	TRBV11-3	TRBJ1-1	TRBD1	TGTGCCAGCAGCGTAGACAGGGGGGTTGCTTTCTTT	CASSVDRGVAFF
NA	TRBV6-4	TRBJ1-1	TRBD1	TGTGCCAGCAGTGCCGGGACAGGGGGCACTGAAGCTTTCTTT	CASSAGTGGTEAFF
NA	TRBV6-5	TRBJ1-2	NA	TGTGCCAGCAGGAAACCAGGGGCATATAACTATGGCTACACCTTC	CASRKPGAYNYGYTF
once	TRBV7-2	TRBJ1-4	NA	TGTGCCAGCAGCTTAGGAACGGTTGATGAAAAACTGTTTTTT	CASSLGTVDEKLFF
NA	TRBV18	TRBJ1-1	NA	TGTGCCAGCTCGCGGGGGATGGACACTGAAGCTTTCTTT	CASSRGMDTEAFF
few	TRBV6-4	TRBJ2-1	TRBD2	TGTGCCAGCAGTGACGGGACTAGCGGGGGGAATGAGCAGTTCTTC	CASSDGTSGGNEQFF
NA	TRBV3-1/TRBV3-2	TRBJ1-1	TRBD1	TGTGCCAGCAGCCAAGGACAGGGGGCGAACACTGAAGCTTTCTTT	CASSQGQGANTEAFF
NA	TRBV14	TRBJ2-3	TRBD2	TGTGCCAGCAGCCATCGTCTGGGACTAAGTTTGGATACGCAGTATTTT	CASSHRLGLSLDTQYF
few	TRBV6-5	TRBJ1-6	NA	TGTGCCAGCAGAGGTTGGCAGGCAGGGTCACCCCTCCACTTT	CASRGWQAGSPLHF